These 14 T cell receptor beta chains were all obtained from the same sample, sequenced in a study of T cell responses to AZD1222 COVID-19 vaccine. Generated by immunoSEQ multiplex PCR, the TCRdb table keeps only in-frame clones and is missing some. Of approximately 46,000 clones in the sample, 80% to 90% were seen once. The material was peripheral blood, obtained 28 days after the second AZD1222 dose. The receptors derive from an adult who received the AZD1222 COVID-19 vaccine.

The chain carries TRBV4-1 and TRBJ1-6, with unresolved D. CDR3 length: 13 amino acids. V was shortened by 6 bases and J by 8 bases, with 11 bases between the two germline ends. The germline CDR1 and CDR2 sequences are MGHRA and YSYEKL. The CDR3 loop is CASSPGSYSPLHF. In DNA, the CDR3 is TGCGCCAGCAGTCCGGGAAGCTATTCACCCCTCCACTTT.

The rearrangement uses TRBV9 and TRBJ2-1; 12 bases align to TRBD2. J was trimmed by 8 bases and V by 2 bases; bases with no gene match: 11. The germline gives CDR1 SGDLS, CDR2 YYNGEE. The CDR3 is made up of 17 amino acids. The CDR3 region is CASSVASGRATGHEQFF. The CDR3, as DNA: TGTGCCAGCAGCGTCGCTAGCGGGAGGGCCACTGGACATGAGCAGTTCTTC. The full variable domain, with the rest looked up from reference TRBV9 and TRBJ2-1, is DSGVTQTPKHLITATGQRVTLRCSPRSGDLSVYWYQQSLDQGLQFLIQYYNGEERAKGNILERFSAQQFPDLHSELNLSSLELGDSALYFCASSVASGRATGHEQFFGPGTRLTVL.

There are a few counts of this clone. The V and J genes are TRBV28 and TRBJ2-7, with 11 bases matching TRBD2. Per the germline V gene, CDR1 is MDHEN and CDR2 is SYDVKM. Trimming took 8 bases from V and 0 from J; bases not matched to a gene: 9. The CDR3 loop spans 16 amino acids. The CDR3 region has the DNA TGTGCCAGCGCCCGCCGCACTAGCGGGAGCTCCTACGAGCAGTACTTC. Residues: CASARRTSGSSYEQYF. The full variable domain, its missing parts supplied by reference TRBV28 and TRBJ2-7, is DVKVTQSSRYLVKRTGEKVFLECVQDMDHENMFWYRQDPGLGLRLIYFSYDVKMKEKGDIPEGYSVSREKKERFSLILESASTNQTSMYLCASARRTSGSSYEQYFGPGTRLTVT.

V usage is TRBV4-3 and J usage is TRBJ2-5; D uncertain. The CDR3 length is 15 residues. The V end was cut by 1 base, the J end by 1 base, with 10 bases between. The germline CDR1 and CDR2 sequences are LGHNA and YSLEER. CDR3 amino acids: CASSQVHILQETQYF. The CDR3 DNA reads TGCGCCAGCAGCCAAGTCCACATCCTCCAAGAGACCCAGTACTTC.

The chain has TRBV29-1 and TRBJ1-1; D is unresolved. Germline values: CDR1 SQVTM, CDR2 ANQGSEA. The V gene lost 4 bases and the J gene lost 0 bases, with 9 bases spanning the gap. CDR3 length: 13 amino acids. The CDR3: CSVAGRLNTEAFF. The CDR3 nucleotides are TGCAGCGTTGCAGGACGGCTGAACACTGAAGCTTTCTTT. Filled out from reference TRBV29-1 and TRBJ1-1, the complete variable domain reads SAVISQKPSRDICQRGTSLTIQCQVDSQVTMMFWYRQQPGQSLTLIATANQGSEATYESGFVIDKFPISRPNLTFSTLTVSNMSPEDSSIYLCSVAGRLNTEAFFGQGTRLTVV.

The rearrangement links TRBV7-2 to TRBJ2-3; perhaps TRBD2 as D (6 bases). This CDR3 spans 16 amino acids. CDR1 is SGHTA, CDR2 FQGNSA, per germline. Trimming left V 3 bases short and J 2 bases short, with 15 bases between. The CDR3 loop is CASSFYGSPTTDTQYF. In nucleotides, the CDR3 is TGTGCCAGCAGCTTTTACGGGAGCCCGACCACAGATACGCAGTATTTT.

This rearrangement joins TRBV20-1 to TRBJ1-5; unclear D gene. The CDR3 is made up of 13 amino acids. Germline assignment: CDR1 DFQATT and CDR2 SNEGSKA (reference sequence). Trimming removed 3 bases from V and 4 bases from J, with 10 bases in between. The chain's CDR3 is CSASWTVNQPQHF. The DNA of the CDR3 is TGCAGTGCTAGTTGGACGGTTAATCAGCCCCAGCATTTT.

The rearrangement uses TRBV10-2 and TRBJ2-7; D is perhaps TRBD1 (5 bases). The CDR3 covers 14 residues. V was clipped by 7 bases and J by 5 bases, with 18 bases between them. CDR1 and CDR2 (germline): WSHSY, SAAADI. CDR3: CASNTGHLVDEQYF. The CDR3 DNA reads as TGCGCCAGCAATACAGGACACCTTGTAGACGAGCAGTACTTC.

The genes are TRBV4-1 and TRBJ2-2; D ambiguous. V dropped 4 bases and J dropped 2 bases, with 5 bases sitting between them. The CDR3 has 13 residues. Germline CDR1 MGHRA, CDR2 YSYEKL. DNA of the CDR3: TGCGCCAGCAGCCCGGTAAACACCGGGGAGCTGTTTTTT. This codes for CASSPVNTGELFF.

V gene TRBV6-2 or TRBV6-3 combines with J gene TRBJ2-5; perhaps D is TRBD1 or TRBD2 (6 bases each). The length of the CDR3 is 14 residues. The germline gives CDR1 MNHEY, CDR2 SVGEGT. V was trimmed by 7 bases and J by 5 bases, leaving 17 bases between them. Written as DNA, the CDR3 is TGTGCCAGCACCCCTGGAGGGGGGAAGGAGACCCAGTACTTC. Its protein is CASTPGGGKETQYF.

The genes are TRBV10-3 and TRBJ2-7; D is unclear. Germline CDR1 ENHRY, CDR2 SYGVKD. The CDR3 is 12 residues long. V shed 0 bases and J shed 4 bases, with 4 bases lying between them. The CDR3 nucleotides read TGTGCCATCAGTGAGTCCGTGTACGAGCAGTACTTC. Translating it yields CAISESVYEQYF.

The chain has TRBV11-2 and TRBJ2-1, with D tentatively TRBD2 (5 bases). The V gene's germline CDR1 is SGHAT and CDR2 FQNNGV. CDR3 length: 15 residues. Trimming cost V 1 base and J 9 bases, with 16 bases left between them. The DNA for the CDR3 is TGTGCCAGCAGCTTAGGGGGAGTTACCTTCTTTGAGCAGTTCTTC. Its translation: CASSLGGVTFFEQFF.

The chain joins TRBV20-1 to TRBJ2-4; D possibly corresponds to TRBD1 (7 bases). The CDR3 runs to 13 residues. Germline V lookup: CDR1 DFQATT, CDR2 SNEGSKA (reference sequence). V lost 3 bases and J lost 11, with 17 bases in between. CDR3 coding DNA: TGCAGTGCTAGTTGGCAGGGGGGTTTAGTTCAGTACTTC. The encoded protein is CSASWQGGLVQYF.

The table lists this clone with a count of one. The rearrangement joins TRBV7-9 to TRBJ2-1, with D unclear. Germline CDR1 is SEHNR and CDR2 is FQNEAQ (reference sequence). The CDR3 spans 13 residues. Trimming removed 5 bases from V and 9 bases from J, with 14 bases in between. CDR3 DNA: TGTGCCAGCAGCGATGTAACTAAGGCTGAGCAGTTCTTC. This translates into CASSDVTKAEQFF.